The sequence of this T cell receptor (beta chain) was determined in a study of CD8+ T cells in alopecia areata. Across the study: Twice daily, treated patients received 5 to 10 mg of oral tofacitinib.

This clone was detected a few times. Extracted RNA was reverse transcribed into cDNA, the sequencing template. This table comes from immunoSEQ multiplex PCR, and its TCRdb copy is limited to in-frame clones, with some not included. Counted here are about 200,000 clones, 55% to 75% occurring once; the ten biggest clones make up approximately 5.1%. Stated treatment: oral pan-JAK inhibitor, 5-10 mg twice daily. The CDR3 runs to 14 residues. Trimming left V 1 base short and J 5 bases short, with 13 bases between. The V gene's germline CDR1 is GTSNPN and CDR2 SVGIG (reference sequence). This material consisted of CD4+ T cells sorted from blood, taken at week 24, from a patient treated with tofacitinib. This receptor was obtained from a human donor with alopecia areata. The chain employs TRBV30 and TRBJ2-3; D might be TRBD2 (5 bases). CDR3 DNA sequence: TGTGCCTGGAGTGGGGTGGGAGTGGAAGATACGCAGTATTTT. Protein sequence: CAWSGVGVEDTQYF.